This T cell receptor beta chain was retrieved from a study of CD8 T cells in Susac syndrome. Study details: Within the sequenced group of Susac syndrome patients, five or six showed active disease and fewer than 10 were in remission.

The CDR3 sequence is 14 residues long. The germline V gene encodes CDR1 SGHNT and CDR2 YYREEE (reference sequence). V dropped 4 bases and J dropped 7; count of bases not matched to a gene: 11. Study results and limitations: CD8+ clonal expansion in Susac peaked in TEMRA cells and active patients.

Each Susac syndrome patient had definite or probable disease by recently defined criteria. Details on this clonotype: Its matching antigen is unknown.

Reverse transcription of 0.5 to 1 ug RNA was carried out with random hexamers. The authors amplified TCR beta CDR3 across 54 Vbeta and 13 Jbeta using immunoSEQ multiplex PCR. A single record per CDR3 protein comes from TCRdb applying MiXCR to the immunoSEQ multiplex PCR reads. The sample gives about 100,000 distinct CDR3 sequences, 95% of which show up once; approximately 0.3% is in the top ten. V usage is TRBV5-4 and J usage is TRBJ2-7, with TRBD1 matching over 7 bases. The sequence was collected from a human donor with Susac syndrome. What was sequenced was CD8+ T cells from PBMCs. CDR3 DNA sequence: TGTGCCAGCAGCCCAGACAGGGCGGCGTTGGAGCAGTACTTC. Protein product: CASSPDRAALEQYF.